This entry features one T cell receptor (beta chain) sequence. Treatment: oral pan-JAK inhibitor, 5-10 mg twice daily. It was from alopecia areata patients that lesional scalp punch biopsies and peripheral blood were collected. This sample is drawn from a study of CD8+ T cells in alopecia areata. At the level of the study: Treated patients swallowed 5 to 10 mg of oral tofacitinib twice daily.

Isolated RNA was reverse transcribed into cDNA used as the sequencing template. Clones were sequenced by immunoSEQ multiplex PCR, and TCRdb holds only the in-frame ones, with some missing. The sample has 200,000 or so clones, more than 45% seen once. V lost 1 base and J lost 14; bases outside the gene matches: 7. This CDR3 spans 13 amino acids. CDR1 is SGHVS and CDR2 is FNYEAQ in the germline V gene. The chain is built from TRBV7-6 and TRBJ1-4, with 7 bases lining up with TRBD1. The sequence was collected from a human donor with alopecia areata. The sequences come from CD4+ T cells sorted from blood, collected at week 24, from a patient treated with tofacitinib. CDR3 bases: TGTGCCAGCAGCTTAGTCGAGACAGGGAAGCTGTTTTTT. Translation gives CASSLVETGKLFF.